The 19 T cell receptor beta chains listed next were all sequenced from one sample in a study of blood T cell repertoires in COVID-19. Data came from immunoSEQ multiplex PCR; TCRdb stores just in-frame clones and leaves some out. This table holds about 210,000 clones, around 82% found once. Sequenced: peripheral blood. These receptors were obtained from a woman in her thirties or forties with active or convalescent COVID-19.

V and J are TRBV6-5 and TRBJ1-2, with 9 bases lining up with TRBD1. V lost 5 bases, J lost 6 bases, and 4 bases stayed unmatched. This CDR3 spans 13 amino acids. The germline gives CDR1 MNHEY, CDR2 SVGAGI. The chain's CDR3 is CASSLRDRDGYTF. CDR3 bases: TGTGCCAGCAGTCTAAGGGACAGGGATGGCTACACCTTC.

The rearrangement joins TRBV7-8 to TRBJ2-2; 7 bases match TRBD1. Per the germline V gene, CDR1 is SGHVS and CDR2 is FQNEAQ. Germline trimming cut 9 bases from V and 5 bases from J; bases unmatched to any gene: 9. This CDR3 is built from 14 residues. The CDR3 spells CASSSGGITGELFF. The CDR3 DNA is TGTGCCAGTTCATCAGGGGGTATAACCGGGGAGCTGTTTTTT.

This chain connects TRBV2 to TRBJ1-1; no reliable D call. Per the germline V gene, CDR1 is SNHLY and CDR2 is FYNNEI. The CDR3 runs 14 residues. V lost 6 bases to trimming and J lost 0 bases, with 11 bases between them. For the CDR3, the DNA is TGTGCCAGCAGGGGCAATGCCTTGAACACTGAAGCTTTCTTT. Translation: CASRGNALNTEAFF.

V is TRBV4-3 and J is TRBJ1-2, with TRBD1 matching over 7 bases. Germline V gene sequence: CDR1 LGHNA, CDR2 YSLEER. The CDR3 is 14 amino acids. V lost 3 bases to trimming and J lost 11 bases; unmatched junction nucleotides: 12. For the CDR3, the DNA is TGCGCCAGCAGCCAGGCCGACAGGGTTAAAGGGTACACCTTC. This translates into CASSQADRVKGYTF.

The genes are TRBV19 and TRBJ1-6, with D hard to call. Trimming pared 10 bases from V and 3 bases from J, leaving 10 bases between. CDR3 length equals 13 residues. CDR1 is LNHDA, CDR2 SQIVND, per germline (reference sequence). The CDR3 DNA sequence: TGTGCCACCCGGGATTTCTATAATTCACCCCTCCACTTT. As protein: CATRDFYNSPLHF.

The chain links TRBV6-5 to TRBJ2-7; 10 bases agree with TRBD2. Germline trimming cut 7 bases from V and 2 bases from J; bases unmatched to any gene: 5. The CDR3 runs 14 residues. CDR1 is MNHEY, CDR2 SVGAGI, per germline. Written as DNA, the CDR3 is TGTGCCAGCAACAGCGGGGGGGCCCCCTACGAGCAGTACTTC. This sequence encodes CASNSGGAPYEQYF.

J is TRBJ2-7 and V is TRBV27; 8 bases are shared with TRBD2. The germline V gene has CDR1 MNHEY and CDR2 SMNVEV (reference sequence). The CDR3 has 15 residues. V gave up 1 base and J gave up 3 bases; unmatched junction bases: 5. Written as DNA, the CDR3 is TGTGCCAGCAGTTTATTCACTAGCGGAAGCTACGAGCAGTACTTC. Its translation is CASSLFTSGSYEQYF.

V usage is TRBV27 and J usage is TRBJ1-2, with no clear D. Trimming removed 7 bases from V and 0 bases from J, with 12 bases in between. The germline V gene has CDR1 MNHEY and CDR2 SMNVEV (reference sequence). The CDR3 runs 14 residues. The CDR3 region is CASTPRVSNYGYTF. Here the CDR3 DNA reads TGTGCCAGCACCCCGCGGGTATCTAACTATGGCTACACCTTC.

The chain has TRBV24-1 and TRBJ2-5; 9 nucleotides align to TRBD1. CDR1 KGHDR and CDR2 SFDVKD come from the germline V gene. This CDR3 is built from 17 residues. V lost 3 bases to trimming and J lost 2 bases; unmatched junction nucleotides: 9. The CDR3 loop reads CATSDPGTGNQQETQYF. In nucleotides, the CDR3 is TGTGCCACCAGTGATCCGGGGACAGGGAACCAACAAGAGACCCAGTACTTC.

The rearrangement uses TRBV6-5 and TRBJ1-1; D ambiguous. The CDR3 length is 13 residues. V lost 6 bases, J lost 4 bases, and 12 bases lay in between. In germline, CDR1 is MNHEY, CDR2 SVGAGI. The CDR3 is CASSRTMATEAFF. CDR3 nucleotides: TGTGCCAGCAGCCGAACTATGGCCACTGAAGCTTTCTTT.

The chain is built from TRBV29-1 and TRBJ1-2; 7 nucleotides align to TRBD1. V was pared by 4 bases and J by 4 bases, with 3 bases of the junction left unmatched. Per the germline V gene, CDR1 is SQVTM and CDR2 is ANQGSEA. The CDR3 runs 12 residues. CDR3 region: CSVARDSYGYTF. In DNA, the CDR3 is TGCAGCGTTGCCCGGGACAGCTATGGCTACACCTTC.

This CDR3 reads CASSSRQGSAYEQYF. CDR3 in DNA: TGTGCCAGCAGCTCCCGACAGGGCTCAGCCTACGAGCAGTACTTC. The V gene is TRBV11-3, the J gene TRBJ2-7, with 7 nucleotides matching TRBD1. The V gene end was trimmed by 4 bases and the J gene end by 2 bases; junction bases not matched to a gene: 8. The CDR3 runs to 15 residues. The germline CDR1 and CDR2 sequences are SGHNT and YENEEA.

This chain joins TRBV5-1 and TRBJ2-1; 9 positions match TRBD2. Germline trimming cut 3 bases from V and 12 bases from J; bases unmatched to any gene: 13. The germline V gene encodes CDR1 SGHRS and CDR2 YFSETQ. The CDR3 runs 15 residues. CDR3 nucleotides: TGCGCCAGCAGCTCAGCTAGCGGGGCTTCAATGAGGCAGTTCTTC. This sequence encodes CASSSASGASMRQFF.

This clone was seen only once. This chain uses TRBV7-2 with TRBJ1-2; TRBD1 matches 7 bases. The V segment lost 3 bases and the J segment 6 bases; nucleotides outside the gene matches: 7. Germline V lookup: CDR1 SGHTA, CDR2 FQGNSA. The CDR3 has 14 residues. The CDR3 reads CASSFTTGTHGYTF. Written as DNA, the CDR3 is TGTGCCAGCAGCTTTACGACAGGGACCCATGGCTACACCTTC.

This clone has just one count. The CDR3 region is CASSPGMGQLNYGYTF. As DNA, the CDR3 is TGTGCCAGCTCACCAGGCATGGGACAGTTAAACTATGGCTACACCTTC. The rearrangement uses TRBV18 and TRBJ1-2; 7 nucleotides match TRBD1. There are 16 residues in the CDR3. The V segment lost 2 bases and the J segment 2 bases; nucleotides outside the gene matches: 8. Per the germline V gene, CDR1 is KGHSH and CDR2 is LQKENI.

The count of this clone is one. This chain joins TRBV7-8 and TRBJ2-7; D perhaps matches TRBD1 (6 bases). V was cut by 4 bases and J by 5 bases, with 12 bases left in between. This CDR3 is built from 13 residues. The germline V gene encodes CDR1 SGHVS and CDR2 FQNEAQ. This CDR3 reads CASSSQGRNEQYF. DNA for the CDR3: TGTGCCAGCAGCTCACAGGGAAGAAACGAGCAGTACTTC.

The table lists this clone with a few counts. The genes are TRBV2 and TRBJ1-3, with D perhaps TRBD1 (6 bases). CDR1 SNHLY and CDR2 FYNNEI come from the germline V gene. The CDR3 sequence is 14 residues long. The V end was cut by 2 bases, the J end by 2 bases, with 7 bases between. CDR3 coding DNA: TGTGCCAGCAGTGAACAGGGGACTGGAAACACCATATATTTT. Translated, it gives CASSEQGTGNTIYF.

The chain carries TRBV2 and TRBJ1-2, with D unresolved. The germline V gene has CDR1 SNHLY and CDR2 FYNNEI. The length of the CDR3 is 15 residues. Trimming shortened V by 1 base and J by 3 bases, and 12 bases separated the two germline ends. The CDR3 DNA sequence: TGTGCCAGCAGTGAAGACGGACTAATTCACTATGGCTACACCTTC. This sequence encodes CASSEDGLIHYGYTF.

The chain carries TRBV6-2 or TRBV6-3 and TRBJ1-5; D is unresolved. The V gene's germline CDR1 is MNHEY and CDR2 SVGEGT. CDR3 length: 14 residues. Between the trimmed V and J ends, which lost 0 bases and 2 bases, there was a span of 5 bases. CDR3 nucleotide sequence: TGTGCCAGCAGTTACTCGGGAGGCAATCAGCCCCAGCATTTT. It encodes CASSYSGGNQPQHF.